These 26 T cell receptor beta chains share one sample of origin, sequenced in a study of identical twins. TCRdb ran MiXCR on the 5' RACE reads and lists one entry per CDR3 protein. The sample lists 450,000 or so distinct CDR3 sequences; roughly an eighth were seen once. These data were also reused for a study on yellow fever vaccine responses in identical twins.

The sequenced material came from CD4+ T cells sorted from blood. These TCRs come from a woman aged 18-29 years in good health.

This clonotype was counted only a few times. The gene calls are TRBV24-1 and TRBJ2-7; either TRBD1 or TRBD2 may supply D (5 bases each). V was clipped by 5 bases and J by 5 bases, with 15 bases between them. This CDR3 spans 14 amino acids. Germline V CDR1 and CDR2: KGHDR, SFDVKD. In DNA form, the CDR3 reads TGTGCCACCAGTGCCGGGGCAGGGTTCCACGAGCAGTACTTC. It codes for CATSAGAGFHEQYF.

This chain connects TRBV2 to TRBJ2-7; 12 bases agree with TRBD1. V dropped 5 bases and J dropped 6; count of bases not matched to a gene: 5. The CDR3 consists of 14 residues. The germline gives CDR1 SNHLY, CDR2 FYNNEI. The DNA of the CDR3 is TGTGCCAGCAGTCAGGGACAGGGGGCGAGCGAGCAGTACTTC. Protein: CASSQGQGASEQYF.

The rearrangement uses TRBV20-1 and TRBJ1-1; TRBD1 aligns across 10 bases. The CDR3 loop spans 15 amino acids. Germline V gene sequence: CDR1 DFQATT, CDR2 SNEGSKA (reference sequence). The trim removed 6 bases at V and 1 base at J, leaving 8 bases unmatched. The CDR3 nucleotides are TGCAGTGCCGGAGACAGGGGGCTAGGGAACACTGAAGCTTTCTTT. Its protein product is CSAGDRGLGNTEAFF.

There are a few counts of this clonotype. This CDR3 is CASSILASTYEQYF. The CDR3, as DNA: TGTGCCAGCAGCATACTAGCGTCGACCTACGAGCAGTACTTC. The genes are TRBV7-2 and TRBJ2-7; 7 bases map to TRBD2. The V gene's germline CDR1 is SGHTA and CDR2 FQGNSA. With V trimmed by 5 bases and J by 2 bases, 6 bases remained unmatched. This CDR3 has 14 residues.

The rearrangement links TRBV11-2 to TRBJ2-1; a possible D gene is TRBD2 (5 bases). The CDR3 spans 16 residues. CDR1 SGHAT and CDR2 FQNNGV come from the germline V gene. V lost 1 base and J 6 bases, leaving 16 bases between the germline ends. Here the CDR3 reads CASSLVKGVRVNEQFF. As DNA, the CDR3 is TGTGCCAGCAGCTTAGTAAAGGGAGTACGGGTCAATGAGCAGTTCTTC.

This clonotype was detected a few times. V is TRBV6-1 and J is TRBJ2-2; D is undetermined. V lost 6 bases, J lost 2 bases, and 10 bases lay in between. The CDR3 length is 14 residues. Germline V gene lookup returns CDR1 MNHNS and CDR2 SASEGT. CDR3 coding DNA: TGTGCCAGCAGATCTCTTTTTAACACCGGGGAGCTGTTTTTT. Residues: CASRSLFNTGELFF.

This clonotype was seen more than once but under ten times. This chain links TRBV20-1 with TRBJ1-3; a weak D match, TRBD1 (5 bases). Trimming removed 4 bases from V and 2 bases from J, with 15 bases in between. Germline-derived CDR1 and CDR2 are DFQATT and SNEGSKA (reference sequence). The CDR3 loop spans 15 amino acids. CDR3 protein: CSAMAWRGTGNTIYF. In DNA form, the CDR3 reads TGCAGTGCTATGGCATGGAGGGGAACTGGAAACACCATATATTTT.

The chain has TRBV7-9 and TRBJ2-7; 11 positions agree with TRBD2. CDR3 length: 14 residues. V gave up 5 bases and J gave up 3 bases; unmatched junction bases: 3. Germline-derived CDR1 and CDR2 are SEHNR and FQNEAQ (reference sequence). For the CDR3, the DNA is TGTGCCAGCAGCACTAGCGGGAGATACTACGAGCAGTACTTC. Protein product: CASSTSGRYYEQYF.

CDR3 region: CSARGDANSPLHF. DNA of the CDR3: TGCAGTGCTAGGGGGGACGCTAATTCACCCCTCCACTTT. The chain recombines TRBV20-1 with TRBJ1-6, with TRBD1 as a possible D gene (5 bases). The CDR3 runs 13 residues. Deletions cut 3 bases from V and 6 bases from J, with 9 bases between. Per the germline V gene, CDR1 is DFQATT and CDR2 is SNEGSKA (reference sequence).

This clonotype has at least ten counts. The chain links TRBV5-1 to TRBJ2-4; D is unclear. From germline, CDR1 is SGHRS and CDR2 YFSETQ. The CDR3 covers 16 residues. V lost 0 bases and J 0 bases, leaving 10 bases between the germline ends. CDR3 sequence reads: CASSLGGKGAKNIQYF. For the CDR3, the DNA is TGCGCCAGCAGCTTGGGTGGTAAAGGAGCCAAAAACATTCAGTACTTC.

This chain joins TRBV6-2 or TRBV6-3 and TRBJ2-7, with D possibly matching TRBD2 (6 bases). This CDR3 spans 13 amino acids. Trimming took off 6 bases at V and 6 bases at J, with 15 bases between the two ends. The germline CDR1 and CDR2 sequences are MNHEY and SVGEGT. The CDR3 sequence is CASRRDFAGEQYF. The CDR3 bases are TGTGCCAGCAGGAGGGACTTCGCTGGCGAGCAGTACTTC.

This chain joins TRBV5-1 and TRBJ2-7; D gene ambiguous. The germline gives CDR1 SGHRS, CDR2 YFSETQ. V was pared by 0 bases and J by 0 bases, with 10 bases between. The CDR3 has 15 amino acids. The CDR3 nucleotides read TGCGCCAGCAGCTTGGGGGGTCAGGTCTCCTACGAGCAGTACTTC. Translating gives CASSLGGQVSYEQYF.

This clonotype was picked up a small number of times. J is TRBJ2-1 and V is TRBV5-1, with a tentative D call TRBD1 (5 bases). The V and J ends lost 6 bases and 6 bases respectively, with 19 bases between them. In germline, CDR1 is SGHRS, CDR2 YFSETQ. CDR3 length: 15 amino acids. The CDR3, as DNA: TGCGCCAGCACCGCCCGGAGCAATCAGGGCAATGAGCAGTTCTTC. This sequence encodes CASTARSNQGNEQFF.

This chain uses TRBV6-1 with TRBJ2-7; 11 nucleotides line up with TRBD2. CDR1 and CDR2 (germline): MNHNS, SASEGT. With 7 bases clipped from V and 9 bases from J, the junction kept 11 bases outside the gene matches. The CDR3 totals 14 residues. The CDR3 loop reads CASIDTSGRGGQYF. CDR3 DNA sequence: TGTGCCAGCATTGATACTAGCGGGAGAGGGGGGCAGTACTTC.

The chain couples TRBV11-3 to TRBJ2-5, with TRBD2 as a possible D gene (6 bases). CDR3 length equals 15 residues. Between the trimmed V and J ends, which lost 0 bases and 7 bases, there was a span of 15 bases. In germline, CDR1 is SGHNT, CDR2 YENEEA. The CDR3 coding sequence is TGTGCCAGCAGCTTAGATGGGACTCCTGACGCGACCCAGTACTTC. Encoded protein: CASSLDGTPDATQYF.

This clonotype appeared many times. V usage is TRBV5-1 and J usage is TRBJ2-7, with 9 nucleotides matching TRBD2. Looked up from germline, CDR1 is SGHRS and CDR2 is YFSETQ. The V and J ends lost 5 bases and 3 bases, in that order; junction bases with no gene match: 9. This CDR3 contains 15 residues. The CDR3 nucleotides are TGCGCCAGCAGTTCTAGCGGGACCGGCGGCTACGAGCAGTACTTC. Its protein product is CASSSSGTGGYEQYF.

CDR3 DNA: TGCAGCGCTTGGAACACTGAAGCTTTCTTT. Translation: CSAWNTEAFF. The V gene is TRBV29-1, the J gene TRBJ1-1; unclear D gene. In germline, CDR1 is SQVTM, CDR2 ANQGSEA. The CDR3 has 10 residues. Trimming pared 7 bases from V and 1 base from J, leaving 4 bases between.

This clonotype showed up just a few times. The CDR3 sequence is CASRAVQGPQETQYF. The CDR3, as DNA: TGTGCCAGCAGAGCTGTACAGGGACCACAAGAGACCCAGTACTTC. V usage is TRBV6-1 and J usage is TRBJ2-5, with D perhaps matching TRBD1 (6 bases). Trimming pared 6 bases from V and 2 bases from J, leaving 16 bases between. The germline gives CDR1 MNHNS, CDR2 SASEGT. CDR3 size: 15 residues.

The chain has TRBV7-2 and TRBJ2-3; D remains ambiguous. With 1 base removed from V and 5 bases from J, the gap between germline ends came to 10 bases. Germline V lookup: CDR1 SGHTA, CDR2 FQGNSA. This CDR3 is 14 amino acids long. CDR3 residues: CASSLEGRGDTQYF. Here the CDR3 DNA reads TGTGCCAGCAGCTTAGAAGGGCGAGGAGATACGCAGTATTTT.

This clonotype was recorded a few times. This chain connects TRBV3-1 to TRBJ2-5; TRBD1 aligns across 8 bases. The CDR3 sequence is 15 residues long. V shed 0 bases and J 6 bases; nucleotides not matched to a gene: 6. Germline CDR1 LGHDT, CDR2 YNNKEL (reference sequence). The CDR3 region is CASSQEGRTGQTQYF. The CDR3 coding sequence is TGTGCCAGCAGCCAAGAAGGCCGGACAGGGCAGACCCAGTACTTC.

This clonotype was counted a few times. The chain has TRBV4-1 and TRBJ2-5, with D perhaps matching TRBD2 (5 bases). The CDR3 runs 16 residues. CDR1 and CDR2 from the germline V gene are MGHRA and YSYEKL. V lost 0 bases and J lost 3, with 14 bases in between. The CDR3 protein is CASSQDSTLGKETQYF. The DNA for the CDR3 is TGCGCCAGCAGCCAAGATTCCACCCTCGGGAAAGAGACCCAGTACTTC.

This clonotype appeared a few times. V and J are TRBV12-3 or TRBV12-4 and TRBJ2-7; the match to TRBD2 covers 13 bases. The CDR3 is made up of 16 amino acids. After removal of 3 bases from V and 8 bases from J, the junction contained 10 bases not matched to a gene. The DNA for the CDR3 is TGTGCCAGCAGTTTTGGGAGGACTAGCGGGAGCCGAAAGCAGTACTTC. Translated: CASSFGRTSGSRKQYF.

This chain links TRBV7-2 with TRBJ2-7; TRBD2 matches 7 bases. Losses at the gene ends were 0 bases for V and 10 bases for J; bases not matched to a gene: 15. Germline assignment: CDR1 SGHTA and CDR2 FQGNSA. CDR3 length: 16 residues. Written as DNA, the CDR3 is TGTGCCAGCAGCTTAGCCCCGTCCGGGACTACCGGAGATCAGTACTTC. Translating gives CASSLAPSGTTGDQYF.

The J gene is TRBJ2-7, the V gene TRBV29-1; 13 nucleotides match TRBD2. The CDR3 consists of 16 residues. CDR1 and CDR2 (germline): SQVTM, ANQGSEA. Trimming cost V 4 bases and J 0 bases; bases outside gene matches: 6. In DNA, the CDR3 is TGCAGCGTTGTCGGGACTAGCGGGACGAGCTCCTACGAGCAGTACTTC. This encodes CSVVGTSGTSSYEQYF.

This clonotype has only one observation. V usage is TRBV10-3 and J usage is TRBJ2-7, with 8 bases that match TRBD1. This CDR3 spans 14 amino acids. V gave up 5 bases and J gave up 6 bases; unmatched junction bases: 9. The germline V gene encodes CDR1 ENHRY and CDR2 SYGVKD. CDR3 sequence (DNA): TGTGCCATCAGTCCAGGACAGGGTCTGGGCGAGCAGTACTTC. As protein: CAISPGQGLGEQYF.

This clonotype appeared once. The chain combines TRBV20-1 with TRBJ2-2, with 11 nucleotides matching TRBD2. The CDR3 runs 16 residues. J was trimmed by 1 base and V by 1 base; bases with no gene match: 2. Germline lookup yields CDR1 DFQATT and CDR2 SNEGSKA (reference sequence). This chain's CDR3 is CSARVTSGKNTGELFF. CDR3 in DNA: TGCAGTGCTAGAGTGACTAGCGGGAAGAACACCGGGGAGCTGTTTTTT.